This T cell receptor beta chain was sequenced in a study of T cell repertoires in cytomegalovirus infection (dated by TCRdb to the late 2010s). Some background on the complete study: The peptide stimulations were aimed at well-studied HLA-B-restricted epitopes as well as recently identified HLA-C-restricted CMV epitopes, whose presentation resists viral immunomodulation. Donor HLA type was relevant to the analysis, because carriage of CMV infection together with the matching HLA type was indicated by public TCR beta signatures.

What the research found in general, with its limitations: The ex vivo response was dominated by HLA-C-restricted CMV-specific TCR beta clonotypes, which also provided the single most frequent clonotype in two of eight donors. Cumulative frequency of public TCR beta family members discriminated carriers of CMV infection plus the relevant HLA type in this cohort and an independent approximately 370-donor cohort.

From a lookup of the germline V gene, CDR1 and CDR2 are SGHTA and FQGNSA. Reading from cysteine to phenylalanine, the CDR3 counts 16 amino acids. CDR3 DNA only is kept here, 48 bases in frame from base 1. The V end gives up 5 bases and the J end 0 bases, leaving 7 bases in the junction not matched to a gene. This clonotype showed up many times. The antigen this receptor binds is unknown. Nothing much larger sits one base from this clone, and base qualities are not available. The treatment or condition label for this specimen denotes: in vitro stimulation with specific CMV peptide epitopes to enrich CMV-specific T cells. Sequencing used an Illumina HiSeq 1500. TCRdb reran the public reads through fastp at Q25 and MiXCR, keeping productive beta chains. Rows are unified per CDR3 protein, each entry keeping the most common DNA and genes. For this sample the table gives about 700,000 distinct CDR3 sequences, of which about 33% were detected only once. Around a sixth of the sample is in the top ten clones.

Sequenced here: cultured PBMCs, sampled from culture after CMV antigen stimulation. The V gene is TRBV7-2 and the J gene is TRBJ1-3; 7 nucleotides in the junction match TRBD1. The clonotype originates from a human donor in good health (CMV status not recorded). Some clones in this sample may be carry-over from other donors' samples. The CDR3 amino acid sequence is: CASSRGQANSGNTIYF. The DNA reads as follows: TGTGCCAGCAGCCGCGGACAGGCTAACTCTGGAAACACCATATATTTT.